These 22 T cell receptor beta chains came from one sample sequenced in a study of a mutant IDH1 vaccine in newly diagnosed glioma. The table came from immunoSEQ multiplex PCR; TCRdb's copy has only in-frame clones and leaves some out. The sample lists tens of thousands of clones, more than 70% occurring once. Specified time point: week 23, last vaccination. Topical imiquimod was applied with each vaccine dose, which held 300 ug of mutant IDH1 20-mer peptide. The antigens for these receptors are not known. Sequences were derived from PBMCs, sampled from a glioma patient whose treatment included an IDH1 peptide vaccine. The receptors were sampled from a woman aged 50 to 60 with glioma.

V is TRBV7-9 and J is TRBJ2-1, with a tentative D call TRBD2 (6 bases). Germline lookup yields CDR1 SEHNR and CDR2 FQNEAQ (reference sequence). V was clipped by 7 bases and J by 5 bases, with 12 bases between them. The CDR3 totals 13 residues. The CDR3 DNA reads TGTGCCAGCACTCTCGGAGGGCACAATGAGCAGTTCTTC. It encodes CASTLGGHNEQFF.

V is TRBV7-3 and J is TRBJ2-7; 8 bases agree with TRBD1. CDR3 length: 13 residues. Germline trimming cut 5 bases from V and 8 bases from J; bases unmatched to any gene: 8. The germline V gene has CDR1 SGHTA and CDR2 FQGTGA. This CDR3 is CASSDGQGAKQYF. The CDR3 DNA follows: TGTGCCAGCAGCGACGGGCAGGGGGCAAAGCAGTACTTC.

V usage is TRBV4-1 and J usage is TRBJ2-7, with 7 bases fitting TRBD2. The junction had 10 bases not matched to a gene; V was cut back by 4 bases and J by 4 bases. The CDR3 totals 15 residues. CDR1 and CDR2 (germline): MGHRA, YSYEKL. DNA of the CDR3: TGCGCCAGCAGCCGCCAGGATCTAGCGGAATACGAGCAGTACTTC. Its protein product is CASSRQDLAEYEQYF.

V is TRBV5-5 and J is TRBJ2-7; possibly TRBD1 for D (6 bases). CDR1 is SGHKS, CDR2 YYEKEE, per germline (reference sequence). This CDR3 has 15 amino acids. Trimming stripped 0 bases from V and 0 bases from J, with 10 bases between. The chain's CDR3 is CASSLEPGASYEQYF. The CDR3 nucleotides are TGTGCCAGCAGCTTGGAACCAGGGGCCTCCTACGAGCAGTACTTC.

This sequence joins TRBV7-9 and TRBJ2-1; TRBD1 matches 7 bases. The V segment lost 1 base and the J segment 7 bases; nucleotides outside the gene matches: 4. Germline values: CDR1 SEHNR, CDR2 FQNEAQ (reference sequence). There are 14 residues in the CDR3. The CDR3 DNA is TGTGCCAGCAGCTTAGTCGGGACAGTAAATGAGCAGTTCTTC. Amino acids: CASSLVGTVNEQFF. Combining the CDR3 with reference TRBV7-9 and TRBJ2-1 gives the whole variable domain DTGVSQNPRHKITKRGQNVTFRCDPISEHNRLYWYRQTLGQGPEFLTYFQNEAQLEKSRLLSDRFSAERPKGSFSTLEIQRTEQGDSAMYLCASSLVGTVNEQFFGPGTRLTVL.

V gene TRBV29-1 combines with J gene TRBJ1-3, with 8 bases fitting TRBD1. The length of the CDR3 is 16 residues. Germline CDR1 reads SQVTM; CDR2 reads ANQGSEA. V shed 7 bases and J 3 bases; nucleotides not matched to a gene: 14. The CDR3 bases are TGCAGCGCCGACACTATTACCGGGACAGGTGGAAACACCATATATTTT. The encoded protein is CSADTITGTGGNTIYF.

The chain recombines TRBV19 with TRBJ1-5; 9 bases are shared with TRBD1. V shed 7 bases, J shed 2 bases, and the junction held 12 bases outside the gene matches. Germline V lookup: CDR1 LNHDA, CDR2 SQIVND (reference sequence). The CDR3 extends over 17 amino acids. The CDR3 loop reads CASTILGQGKRNQPQHF. CDR3 bases: TGTGCCAGTACCATCCTGGGACAGGGTAAACGCAATCAGCCCCAGCATTTT.

The V and J genes are TRBV5-4 and TRBJ2-3; TRBD2 aligns across 11 bases. The J segment lost 3 bases and the V segment lost 0 bases, leaving 3 bases of the junction unmatched. The length of the CDR3 is 16 residues. The germline CDR1 and CDR2 sequences are SGHNT and YYREEE (reference sequence). CDR3 amino acids: CASSLVAGGRTDTQYF. In DNA form, the CDR3 reads TGTGCCAGCAGCTTGGTAGCGGGAGGGAGGACAGATACGCAGTATTTT.

The CDR3 region has the DNA TGTGCCAGCAGCCCCCCGGGGGGGGGCACTGAAGCTTTCTTT. Protein: CASSPPGGGTEAFF. The V and J genes are TRBV7-9 and TRBJ1-1; possibly TRBD1 for D (5 bases). This CDR3 comprises 14 residues. CDR1 SEHNR and CDR2 FQNEAQ come from the germline V gene (reference sequence). V was pared by 5 bases and J by 4 bases, with 14 bases between.

The chain carries TRBV11-2 and TRBJ1-4; D is undetermined. CDR1 and CDR2 (germline): SGHAT, FQNNGV. Trimming removed 4 bases from V and 8 bases from J, with 11 bases in between. CDR3 size: 13 residues. In nucleotides, the CDR3 is TGTGCCAGCAGCTCCCGGCCGCCCGAAAAACTGTTTTTT. Protein: CASSSRPPEKLFF. The full variable domain, with the rest looked up from reference TRBV11-2 and TRBJ1-4, is EAGVAQSPRYKIIEKRQSVAFWCNPISGHATLYWYQQILGQGPKLLIQFQNNGVVDDSQLPKDRFSAERLKGVDSTLKIQPAKLEDSAVYLCASSSRPPEKLFFGSGTQLSVL.

This clone occurred a few times. This chain links TRBV30 with TRBJ1-2; 9 bases agree with TRBD1. This CDR3 has 15 residues. Per germline, CDR1 GTSNPN and CDR2 SVGIG (reference sequence). The V and J ends lost 0 bases and 2 bases, in that order; junction bases with no gene match: 4. The DNA of the CDR3 is TGTGCCTGGAGTGTACCTGGACAGGGGAACTATGGCTACACCTTC. Translated, it gives CAWSVPGQGNYGYTF.

The chain employs TRBV18 and TRBJ1-3; no definite D call. V was trimmed by 6 bases and J by 2 bases, leaving 8 bases between them. Germline values: CDR1 KGHSH, CDR2 LQKENI. This CDR3 contains 13 residues. Here the CDR3 DNA reads TGTGCCAGCTCGGATTCTGCTGGAAACACCATATATTTT. This encodes CASSDSAGNTIYF.

This chain uses TRBV5-1 with TRBJ2-5; TRBD2 matches at 13 bases. V gave up 4 bases and J gave up 7 bases; unmatched junction bases: 7. CDR3 length: 15 residues. Germline-derived CDR1 and CDR2 are SGHRS and YFSETQ. CDR3 protein: CASSTGTSGTWTQYF. In DNA, the CDR3 is TGCGCCAGCAGCACTGGGACTAGCGGGACTTGGACCCAGTACTTC.

The chain carries TRBV18 and TRBJ2-3; 10 bases line up with TRBD2. The CDR3 is 15 residues long. V gave up 0 bases and J gave up 4 bases; unmatched junction bases: 1. Per germline, CDR1 KGHSH and CDR2 LQKENI. The CDR3 protein is CASSPPSGRADTQYF. CDR3 DNA sequence: TGTGCCAGCTCACCACCGAGCGGGAGGGCAGATACGCAGTATTTT.

V usage is TRBV5-4 and J usage is TRBJ1-1; 7 nucleotides match TRBD1. CDR3 length equals 14 residues. Trimming cost V 5 bases and J 4 bases; bases outside gene matches: 8. Germline-derived CDR1 and CDR2 are SGHNT and YYREEE (reference sequence). CDR3 bases: TGTGCCAGCAGTCGGGCAGGGGGGCGCACTGAAGCTTTCTTT. This translates into CASSRAGGRTEAFF.

V and J are TRBV5-1 and TRBJ2-2; unclear D gene. The germline V gene encodes CDR1 SGHRS and CDR2 YFSETQ. This CDR3 has 16 residues. Deletions cut 1 base from V and 4 bases from J, with 14 bases between. The CDR3: CASSLIQTGITGELFF. CDR3 sequence (DNA): TGCGCCAGCAGCTTGATCCAGACCGGTATCACCGGGGAGCTGTTTTTT.

The chain has TRBV30 and TRBJ2-1; either TRBD1 or TRBD2 may fit D (5 bases each). V was pared by 7 bases and J by 8 bases, with 21 bases between. There are 14 residues in the CDR3. Germline CDR1 and CDR2: GTSNPN and SVGIG (reference sequence). CDR3 nucleotides: TGTGCCTCCCGAAAGAAGAGGGGAAAGGATGAGCAGTTCTTC. Translated: CASRKKRGKDEQFF. Full variable domain (outside the CDR3, taken from reference TRBV30 and TRBJ2-1): SQTIHQWPATLVQPVGSPLSLECTVEGTSNPNLYWYRQAAGRGLQLLFYSVGIGQISSEVPQNLSASRPQDRQFILSSKKLLLSDSGFYLCASRKKRGKDEQFFGPGTRLTVL.

The rearrangement uses TRBV4-1 and TRBJ2-7, with a possible D match to TRBD1 (5 bases). Trimming left V 4 bases short and J 6 bases short, with 13 bases between. CDR1 and CDR2 (germline): MGHRA, YSYEKL. The CDR3 is made up of 13 amino acids. CDR3 nucleotide sequence: TGCGCCAGCAGCCCCAGTCTGGGGCTCGAGCAGTACTTC. It encodes CASSPSLGLEQYF.

The CDR3 reads CASSYSTGHKGYEQYF. CDR3 nucleotide sequence: TGTGCCAGCAGTTACTCGACAGGGCACAAGGGCTACGAGCAGTACTTC. The chain joins TRBV6-5 to TRBJ2-7; 7 bases map to TRBD1. The CDR3 covers 16 residues. CDR1 and CDR2 (germline): MNHEY, SVGAGI. Trimming took 0 bases from V and 3 from J; bases not matched to a gene: 8.

The genes are TRBV10-3 and TRBJ1-1; D uncertain. CDR3 length equals 15 residues. Germline CDR1 and CDR2: ENHRY and SYGVKD. The germline V and J ends were trimmed by 1 base and 4 bases, with 13 bases remaining between them. CDR3 DNA sequence: TGTGCCATCAGTGAGTGGAAGGGTCCGGGCACTGAAGCTTTCTTT. Amino acid sequence: CAISEWKGPGTEAFF.

V is TRBV9 and J is TRBJ2-7; 8 positions agree with TRBD1. Germline loops: CDR1 SGDLS, CDR2 YYNGEE. This CDR3 has 16 residues. Trimming took 0 bases from V and 3 from J; bases not matched to a gene: 8. DNA for the CDR3: TGTGCCAGCAGCGTAGACGACAGGGGAGCCCTCTACGAGCAGTACTTC. Translation gives CASSVDDRGALYEQYF. Full variable domain (outside the CDR3, taken from reference TRBV9 and TRBJ2-7): DSGVTQTPKHLITATGQRVTLRCSPRSGDLSVYWYQQSLDQGLQFLIQYYNGEERAKGNILERFSAQQFPDLHSELNLSSLELGDSALYFCASSVDDRGALYEQYFGPGTRLTVT.

The chain links TRBV9 to TRBJ1-3; no clear D. Deletions cut 0 bases from V and 0 bases from J, with 10 bases between. The CDR3 loop spans 16 amino acids. From germline, CDR1 is SGDLS and CDR2 YYNGEE. This CDR3 is CASSVGAASSGNTIYF. CDR3 DNA: TGTGCCAGCAGCGTAGGGGCAGCCAGCTCTGGAAACACCATATATTTT. Using reference TRBV9 and TRBJ1-3 for the parts outside the CDR3, the full variable domain is DSGVTQTPKHLITATGQRVTLRCSPRSGDLSVYWYQQSLDQGLQFLIQYYNGEERAKGNILERFSAQQFPDLHSELNLSSLELGDSALYFCASSVGAASSGNTIYFGEGSWLTVV.